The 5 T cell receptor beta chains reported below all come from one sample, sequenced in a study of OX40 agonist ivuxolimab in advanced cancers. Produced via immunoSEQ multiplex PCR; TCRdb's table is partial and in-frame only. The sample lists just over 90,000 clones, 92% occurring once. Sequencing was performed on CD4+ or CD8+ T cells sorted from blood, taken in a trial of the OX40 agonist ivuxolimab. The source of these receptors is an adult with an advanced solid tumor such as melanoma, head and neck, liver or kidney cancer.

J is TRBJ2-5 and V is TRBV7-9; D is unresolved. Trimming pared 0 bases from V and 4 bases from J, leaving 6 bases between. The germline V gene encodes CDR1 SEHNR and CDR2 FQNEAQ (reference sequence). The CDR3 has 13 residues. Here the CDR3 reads CASSLAYGETQYF. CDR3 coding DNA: TGTGCCAGCAGCTTAGCGTATGGAGAGACCCAGTACTTC. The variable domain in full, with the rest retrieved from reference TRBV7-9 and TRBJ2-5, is DTGVSQNPRHKITKRGQNVTFRCDPISEHNRLYWYRQTLGQGPEFLTYFQNEAQLEKSRLLSDRFSAERPKGSFSTLEIQRTEQGDSAMYLCASSLAYGETQYFGPGTRLLVL.

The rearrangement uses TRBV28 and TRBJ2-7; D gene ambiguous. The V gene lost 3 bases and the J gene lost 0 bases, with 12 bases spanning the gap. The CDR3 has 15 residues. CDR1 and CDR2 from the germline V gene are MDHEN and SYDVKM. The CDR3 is CASSLKGDLSYEQYF. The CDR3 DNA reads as TGTGCCAGCAGTTTGAAAGGAGACCTCTCCTACGAGCAGTACTTC.

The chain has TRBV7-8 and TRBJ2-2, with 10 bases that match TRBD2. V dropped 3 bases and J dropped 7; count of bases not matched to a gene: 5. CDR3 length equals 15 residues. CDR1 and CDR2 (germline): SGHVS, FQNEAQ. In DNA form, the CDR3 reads TGTGCCAGCAGCTTCGTAGCGGGGGGCAGCGGGGAGCTGTTTTTT. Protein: CASSFVAGGSGELFF.

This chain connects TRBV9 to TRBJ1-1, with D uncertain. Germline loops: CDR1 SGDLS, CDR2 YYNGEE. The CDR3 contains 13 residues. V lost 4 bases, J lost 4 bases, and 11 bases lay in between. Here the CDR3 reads CASSPSGGTEAFF. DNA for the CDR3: TGTGCCAGCAGCCCGAGTGGAGGCACTGAAGCTTTCTTT.

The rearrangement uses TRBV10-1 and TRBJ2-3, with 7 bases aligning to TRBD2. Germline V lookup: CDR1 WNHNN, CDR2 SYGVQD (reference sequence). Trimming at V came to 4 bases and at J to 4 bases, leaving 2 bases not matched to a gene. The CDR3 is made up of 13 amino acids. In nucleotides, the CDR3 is TGCGCCAGCAGTGGGGAGGGCCCAGATACGCAGTATTTT. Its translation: CASSGEGPDTQYF.